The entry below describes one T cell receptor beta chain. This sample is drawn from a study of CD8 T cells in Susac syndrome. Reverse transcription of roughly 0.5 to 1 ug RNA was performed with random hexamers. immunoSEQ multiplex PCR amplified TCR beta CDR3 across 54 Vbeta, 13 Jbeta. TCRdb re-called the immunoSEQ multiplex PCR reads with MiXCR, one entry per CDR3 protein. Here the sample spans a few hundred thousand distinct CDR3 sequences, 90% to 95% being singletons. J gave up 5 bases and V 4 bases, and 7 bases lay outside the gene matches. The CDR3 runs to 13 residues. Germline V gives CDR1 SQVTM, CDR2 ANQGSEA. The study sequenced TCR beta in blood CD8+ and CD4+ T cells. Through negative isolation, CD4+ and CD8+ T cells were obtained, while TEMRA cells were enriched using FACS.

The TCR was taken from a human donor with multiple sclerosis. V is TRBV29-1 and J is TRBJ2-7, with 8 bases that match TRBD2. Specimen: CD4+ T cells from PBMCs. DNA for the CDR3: TGCAGCGTTGGGGGACTAGTCGTGAACGAGCAGTACTTC. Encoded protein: CSVGGLVVNEQYF.